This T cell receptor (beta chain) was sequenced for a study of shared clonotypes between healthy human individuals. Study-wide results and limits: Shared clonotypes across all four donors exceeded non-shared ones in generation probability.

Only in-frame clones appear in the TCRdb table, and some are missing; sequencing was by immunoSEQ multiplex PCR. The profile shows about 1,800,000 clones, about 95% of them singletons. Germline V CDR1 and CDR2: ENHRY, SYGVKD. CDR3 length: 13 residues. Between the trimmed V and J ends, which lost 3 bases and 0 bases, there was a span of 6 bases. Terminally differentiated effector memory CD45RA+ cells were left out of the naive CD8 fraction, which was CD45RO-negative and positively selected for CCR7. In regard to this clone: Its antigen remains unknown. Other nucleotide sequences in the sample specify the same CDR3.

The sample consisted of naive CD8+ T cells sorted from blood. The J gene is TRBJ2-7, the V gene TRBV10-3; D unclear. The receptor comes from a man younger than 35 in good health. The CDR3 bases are TGTGCCATCAGTGAAAAGGGCTCCTACGAGCAGTACTTC. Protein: CAISEKGSYEQYF.